The 25 T cell receptor beta chains listed next were all sequenced from one sample in a study of Ad26.COV2.S vaccination and SARS-CoV-2 variants. Method: immunoSEQ multiplex PCR; TCRdb's copy keeps in-frame clones and lacks some. The data contain approximately 240,000 clones, around 87% of them singletons. Treatment: roughly 19 received Ad26.COV2.S at low or high dose, single or two shots; several received placebo; per-sample allocation not given. Sample collection was performed on day 63 after the first vaccine or placebo injection. The specimen was peripheral blood, collected in a trial of Ad26.COV2.S vaccine versus placebo. The receptor set was obtained from a person between 18 and 59 years old who received the Ad26.COV2.S COVID-19 vaccine or a placebo.

The chain links TRBV24-1 to TRBJ2-3; weak D call: TRBD1 (5 bases). This CDR3 is 15 amino acids long. Germline values: CDR1 KGHDR, CDR2 SFDVKD. V lost 5 bases and J lost 0, with 11 bases in between. CDR3 coding DNA: TGTGCCACCAGTGTTACCAGGGATAGCACAGATACGCAGTATTTT. This translates into CATSVTRDSTDTQYF.

This chain links TRBV28 with TRBJ2-7; tentatively, D is TRBD1 (6 bases). The CDR3 is made up of 15 amino acids. Germline CDR1 MDHEN, CDR2 SYDVKM. The V gene lost 1 base and the J gene lost 0 bases, with 10 bases spanning the gap. CDR3 sequence reads: CASSLSGTPSYEQYF. CDR3 sequence (DNA): TGTGCCAGCAGTTTATCTGGGACACCCTCCTACGAGCAGTACTTC.

The gene calls are TRBV4-1 and TRBJ2-1, with 9 nucleotides matching TRBD1. The J segment lost 6 bases and the V segment lost 1 base, leaving 7 bases of the junction unmatched. CDR1 is MGHRA, CDR2 YSYEKL, per germline. The CDR3 length is 16 residues. The DNA for the CDR3 is TGCGCCAGCAGCCAAGCAGAAGGACAGGGGTTCAATGAGCAGTTCTTC. Amino acid sequence: CASSQAEGQGFNEQFF.

The gene calls are TRBV2 and TRBJ2-1; 8 positions agree with TRBD1. Germline V CDR1 and CDR2: SNHLY, FYNNEI. V shed 2 bases, J shed 1 base, and the junction held 1 base outside the gene matches. The CDR3 length is 15 residues. In DNA, the CDR3 is TGTGCCAGCAGTGAACAGGGGGCATCCTACAATGAGCAGTTCTTC. This translates into CASSEQGASYNEQFF. Drawing the rest from reference TRBV2 and TRBJ2-1, the complete variable domain is EPEVTQTPSHQVTQMGQEVILRCVPISNHLYFYWYRQILGQKVEFLVSFYNNEISEKSEIFDDQFSVERPDGSNFTLKIRSTKLEDSAMYFCASSEQGASYNEQFFGPGTRLTVL.

V gene TRBV6-4 combines with J gene TRBJ1-2; TRBD1 agrees at 9 bases. This CDR3 contains 15 residues. The germline V gene encodes CDR1 MRHNA and CDR2 SNTAGT. The V and J ends lost 2 bases and 7 bases, in that order; junction bases with no gene match: 8. CDR3 sequence: CASSDAGTGLSGYTF. For the CDR3, the DNA is TGTGCCAGCAGTGACGCCGGGACAGGGCTTAGTGGCTACACCTTC.

This chain connects TRBV7-9 to TRBJ2-1; perhaps TRBD1 as D (6 bases). V was trimmed by 6 bases and J by 3 bases, leaving 21 bases between them. From germline, CDR1 is SEHNR and CDR2 FQNEAQ (reference sequence). The length of the CDR3 is 17 residues. The CDR3 protein is CASSSSGTPWGYNEQFF. The CDR3 bases are TGTGCCAGCAGTTCCTCCGGGACACCTTGGGGCTACAATGAGCAGTTCTTC.

This sequence joins TRBV23-1 and TRBJ1-1, with D perhaps matching TRBD1 (6 bases). TRBV23-1 is assigned to the ORF class and has an uncertain function. Trimming took off 2 bases at V and 0 bases at J, with 16 bases between the two ends. This CDR3 spans 17 amino acids. Here the CDR3 reads CASSQGVRRGMNTEAFF. The CDR3 nucleotides are TGCGCCAGCAGTCAAGGGGTAAGGAGGGGGATGAACACTGAAGCTTTCTTT.

The V and J genes are TRBV6-5 and TRBJ2-5; 8 bases fit TRBD1. CDR1 is MNHEY and CDR2 is SVGAGI in the germline V gene. This CDR3 contains 13 residues. Trimming removed 6 bases from V and 5 bases from J; junction bases left unmatched: 5. CDR3 DNA sequence: TGTGCCAGCAGACAGACAGGGGCGGAGACCCAGTACTTC. Its protein is CASRQTGAETQYF.

This clone came up many times. The CDR3 spells CASQPGTDNGELFF. In nucleotides, the CDR3 is TGTGCCAGTCAACCGGGGACTGACAACGGGGAGCTGTTTTTT. The V gene is TRBV19, the J gene TRBJ2-2; D might be TRBD2 (6 bases). Germline CDR1 reads LNHDA; CDR2 reads SQIVND (reference sequence). Trimming removed 8 bases at V and 7 bases at J, with 17 bases between. The CDR3 has 14 residues.

This chain links TRBV4-3 with TRBJ2-7, with no clear D. V lost 0 bases and J 1 base, leaving 4 bases between the germline ends. The CDR3 consists of 13 residues. Germline V gene data show CDR1 as LGHNA and CDR2 as YSLEER. The CDR3 loop reads CASSQETSYEQYF. In nucleotides, the CDR3 is TGCGCCAGCAGCCAAGAAACGTCCTACGAGCAGTACTTC.

The chain joins TRBV13 to TRBJ2-7; D possibly corresponds to TRBD1 (6 bases). The germline V and J ends were trimmed by 2 bases and 6 bases, with 8 bases remaining between them. Germline V gene data show CDR1 as PRHDT and CDR2 as FYEKMQ (reference sequence). This CDR3 comprises 12 residues. In nucleotides, the CDR3 is TGTGCCAGCAGCTTAACAGGGTCCGAGCAGTACTTC. Translating it yields CASSLTGSEQYF.

This clone was counted once. The rearrangement joins TRBV5-6 to TRBJ1-6, with TRBD1 matching 9 bases. Trimming at V came to 7 bases and at J to 7 bases, leaving 9 bases not matched to a gene. The CDR3 totals 15 residues. The V gene's germline CDR1 is SGHDT and CDR2 YYEEEE. The CDR3 region is CASGRTGDGNSPLHF. The CDR3 region has the DNA TGTGCCAGCGGAAGGACAGGGGATGGGAATTCACCCCTCCACTTT. Full variable domain (remainder filled in from reference TRBV5-6 and TRBJ1-6): DAGVTQSPTHLIKTRGQQVTLRCSPKSGHDTVSWYQQALGQGPQFIFQYYEEEERQRGNFPDRFSGHQFPNYSSELNVNALLLGDSALYLCASGRTGDGNSPLHFGNGTRLTVT.

The CDR3 bases are TGTGCCAGCTCACCGGGAGGGGTCCATGAAAAACTGTTTTTT. Translation gives CASSPGGVHEKLFF. The V and J genes are TRBV18 and TRBJ1-4; a possible D gene is TRBD1 (5 bases). The CDR3 is made up of 14 amino acids. In germline, CDR1 is KGHSH, CDR2 LQKENI. Trimming left V 3 bases short and J 6 bases short, with 11 bases between.

There are a few counts of this clone. The chain combines TRBV4-2 with TRBJ2-3; 11 bases are a match to TRBD1. This CDR3 has 16 amino acids. Germline values: CDR1 LGHNA, CDR2 YNFKEQ. The trim removed 0 bases at V and 4 bases at J, leaving 3 bases unmatched. CDR3 in amino acids: CASSQDLGQGADTQYF. In nucleotides, the CDR3 is TGTGCCAGCAGCCAAGATTTGGGACAGGGGGCAGATACGCAGTATTTT.

V and J are TRBV18 and TRBJ2-5; unclear D gene. Trimming removed 0 bases at V and 5 bases at J, with 10 bases between. The length of the CDR3 is 14 residues. Germline CDR1 and CDR2: KGHSH and LQKENI. The CDR3 here is CASSPPTNRETQYF. The CDR3 nucleotides read TGTGCCAGCTCACCACCGACGAATAGGGAGACCCAGTACTTC.

The chain couples TRBV10-3 to TRBJ2-3, with D perhaps assigned TRBD1 or TRBD2 (5 bases each). Per the germline V gene, CDR1 is ENHRY and CDR2 is SYGVKD. The CDR3 has 14 amino acids. V lost 7 bases and J 1 base, leaving 12 bases between the germline ends. CDR3 loop: CAIMGEVGTDTQYF. As DNA, the CDR3 is TGTGCCATCATGGGGGAAGTAGGCACAGATACGCAGTATTTT.

The table lists this clone with a count of one. DNA for the CDR3: TGTGCCAGCAGGTCCCTATTAGCGGAGAAGTACTTC. Amino acids: CASRSLLAEKYF. This chain joins TRBV6-5 and TRBJ2-5; D is perhaps TRBD2 (6 bases). The length of the CDR3 is 12 residues. V lost 6 bases and J 12 bases, leaving 17 bases between the germline ends. CDR1 is MNHEY and CDR2 is SVGAGI in the germline V gene.

This clone was seen a single time. The V gene is TRBV4-2, the J gene TRBJ2-7; 8 bases line up with TRBD2. The CDR3 has 14 amino acids. CDR1 is LGHNA and CDR2 is YNFKEQ in the germline V gene. V was clipped by 0 bases and J by 6 bases; unmatched bases: 4. DNA for the CDR3: TGTGCCAGCAGCCAAGAGCGGGGGGAGGGCGAGCAGTACTTC. It translates to CASSQERGEGEQYF.

V gene TRBV19 combines with J gene TRBJ2-7; D may match TRBD1 or TRBD2 (5 bases each). Germline assignment: CDR1 LNHDA and CDR2 SQIVND (reference sequence). The CDR3 loop spans 15 amino acids. With 0 bases removed from V and 2 bases from J, the gap between germline ends came to 11 bases. The chain's CDR3 is CASSIERGSPYEQYF. The CDR3 coding sequence is TGTGCCAGTAGTATAGAGAGGGGATCCCCCTACGAGCAGTACTTC.

The genes are TRBV5-1 and TRBJ2-6; 9 bases are shared with TRBD2. This CDR3 comprises 18 residues. CDR1 is SGHRS, CDR2 YFSETQ, per germline. V shed 3 bases, J shed 1 base, and the junction held 8 bases outside the gene matches. CDR3 in amino acids: CASSSRGTSKSGANVLTF. The CDR3 DNA is TGCGCCAGCAGCTCCCGGGGGACTAGCAAGTCTGGGGCCAACGTCCTGACTTTC. Supplemented by reference TRBV5-1 and TRBJ2-6, the full variable domain reads KAGVTQTPRYLIKTRGQQVTLSCSPISGHRSVSWYQQTPGQGLQFLFEYFSETQRNKGNFPGRFSGRQFSNSRSEMNVSTLELGDSALYLCASSSRGTSKSGANVLTFGAGSRLTVL.

V is TRBV6-5 and J is TRBJ2-7, with TRBD2 identical over 7 bases. After removal of 0 bases from V and 6 bases from J, the junction contained 11 bases not matched to a gene. From germline, CDR1 is MNHEY and CDR2 SVGAGI. This CDR3 has 16 amino acids. The CDR3 protein is CASSYSGGQGGFEQYF. As DNA, the CDR3 is TGTGCCAGCAGTTACTCGGGAGGGCAGGGAGGGTTCGAGCAGTACTTC.

The rearrangement links TRBV6-5 to TRBJ1-6; 7 bases are shared with TRBD1. V shed 6 bases and J 5 bases; nucleotides not matched to a gene: 7. The CDR3 length is 15 residues. Looked up from germline, CDR1 is MNHEY and CDR2 is SVGAGI. The CDR3 loop is CASSVGQADNSPLHF. CDR3 nucleotides: TGTGCCAGCAGCGTCGGACAGGCAGATAATTCACCCCTCCACTTT.

The chain joins TRBV27 to TRBJ2-2, with 9 bases fitting TRBD2. Germline trimming cut 6 bases from V and 5 bases from J; bases unmatched to any gene: 16. The V gene's germline CDR1 is MNHEY and CDR2 SMNVEV (reference sequence). CDR3 size: 18 residues. CDR3 nucleotide sequence: TGTGCCAGCAGCTTAGGACCCCCTAGCGGGACCGGTACCGGGGAGCTGTTTTTT. It codes for CASSLGPPSGTGTGELFF.

This clone has a handful of counts. The chain has TRBV30 and TRBJ2-2, with 10 bases identical to TRBD2. The germline CDR1 and CDR2 sequences are GTSNPN and SVGIG (reference sequence). The CDR3 sequence is 18 residues long. V was pared by 3 bases and J by 1 base, with 11 bases of the junction left unmatched. Here the CDR3 reads CAWRGLAGAGGNTGELFF. CDR3 sequence (DNA): TGTGCCTGGAGAGGGCTAGCGGGAGCGGGAGGGAACACCGGGGAGCTGTTTTTT.

The V call is TRBV7-2, the J call TRBJ2-7; D remains ambiguous. In germline, CDR1 is SGHTA, CDR2 FQGNSA. The V end lost 5 bases, the J end lost 0 bases, and 14 bases lay between the germline ends. CDR3 length: 15 amino acids. Written as DNA, the CDR3 is TGTGCCAGCAGCCCGACCTCCCTTGGCTCCTACGAGCAGTACTTC. Protein sequence: CASSPTSLGSYEQYF.